This T cell receptor (beta chain) was found in a study of cytomegalovirus exposure and HLA in healthy donors. Study context: Per a later analysis, the roughly 670 first-cohort and 100 to 150 validation repertoires shared one platform. Study results and limitations: The tendency of first-cohort TCR clusters to co-occur in the roughly 110 validation repertoires emerged from a later analysis. Researchers catalogued about 150 TCR beta chains as cytomegalovirus-associated.

The donors were part of the validation cohort, which consisted of about 130 subjects and was separate from the first cohort of 670 or so subjects. Assay: immunoSEQ multiplex PCR; the TCRdb copy retains only in-frame clones and omits some. The sample comprises around 250,000 clones, less than 95% of which are singletons, and just over 3% rests with the top ten. This clone has only a few counts. Its target is not known. This CDR3 spans 13 amino acids. With 5 bases clipped from V and 4 bases from J, the junction kept 4 bases outside the gene matches. The V gene's germline CDR1 is LNHDA and CDR2 SQIVND (reference sequence).

The TCR originated in a woman in her twenties or thirties in good health and CMV-seronegative. The chain carries TRBV19 and TRBJ1-2; 7 positions agree with TRBD1. The specimen sequenced was PBMCs. DNA for the CDR3: TGTGCCAGTAGTTGGGACAGTCTCTATGGCTACACCTTC. Protein product: CASSWDSLYGYTF.